Presented here are 21 T cell receptor beta chains from one specimen sequenced in a study of blood T cells in healthy people across ages. Together with a sample-barcoded 5' primer, a J-beta primer mix was included in a second PCR lasting 7 to 11 cycles. TCRdb recomputed calls from the 5' RACE reads with MiXCR, one row per CDR3 protein. Here the sample spans some 1.8 million distinct CDR3 sequences, about 39% being singletons. The specimen sequenced was blood. The receptors were sampled from a human donor in good health.

This clonotype was seen more than once but under ten times. CDR3 nucleotides: TGCAGCGTCAAGACGGGAAGGACGGATACGCAGTATTTT. Protein: CSVKTGRTDTQYF. The chain is built from TRBV29-1 and TRBJ2-3, with D maybe TRBD2 (5 bases). CDR1 is SQVTM, CDR2 ANQGSEA, per germline. This CDR3 contains 13 residues. V shed 6 bases and J shed 6 bases, with 16 bases lying between them.

This clonotype was observed a single time. This chain joins TRBV15 and TRBJ1-1; 7 nucleotides match TRBD1. The junction had 6 bases not matched to a gene; V was cut back by 5 bases and J by 3 bases. Germline V gene lookup returns CDR1 LNHNV and CDR2 YYDKDF (reference sequence). This CDR3 has 14 amino acids. The CDR3 DNA reads as TGTGCCACCAGCCGTCTCAGGGGGGACACTGAAGCTTTCTTT. Its translation is CATSRLRGDTEAFF. Complete variable domain (other parts from reference TRBV15 and TRBJ1-1): DAMVIQNPRYQVTQFGKPVTLSCSQTLNHNVMYWYQQKSSQAPKLLFHYYDKDFNNEADTPDNFQSRRPNTSFCFLDIRSPGLGDTAMYLCATSRLRGDTEAFFGQGTRLTVV.

This clonotype was seen more than once but under ten times. The rearrangement links TRBV6-5 to TRBJ2-1; possible D gene TRBD2, 7 bases. Germline CDR1 is MNHEY and CDR2 is SVGAGI. The CDR3 consists of 15 residues. V lost 7 bases and J lost 3, with 16 bases in between. CDR3: CASNRRGDNYNEQFF. CDR3 DNA: TGTGCCAGCAACCGACGGGGGGACAACTACAATGAGCAGTTCTTC.

The CDR3 region has the DNA TGTGCCTGGAGGGGGACAGGGAGGGGAGAGACCCAGTACTTC. It yields the protein CAWRGTGRGETQYF. This rearrangement joins TRBV30 to TRBJ2-5; 9 nucleotides line up with TRBD1. Per germline, CDR1 GTSNPN and CDR2 SVGIG (reference sequence). The CDR3 length is 14 residues. The V and J ends lost 3 bases and 4 bases, in that order; junction bases with no gene match: 6.

The V call is TRBV11-3, the J call TRBJ2-3, with D perhaps matching TRBD1 or TRBD2 (5 bases each). The germline V gene encodes CDR1 SGHNT and CDR2 YENEEA. The CDR3 extends over 14 amino acids. The V end was cut by 5 bases, the J end by 2 bases, with 11 bases between. CDR3 in amino acids: CASSRDGITDTQYF. CDR3 nucleotides: TGTGCCAGCAGCCGGGACGGAATCACAGATACGCAGTATTTT.

The chain links TRBV20-1 to TRBJ2-7; possibly TRBD1 for D (6 bases). Germline lookup yields CDR1 DFQATT and CDR2 SNEGSKA (reference sequence). This CDR3 spans 14 amino acids. V was shortened by 4 bases and J by 3 bases, with 16 bases between the two germline ends. This chain's CDR3 is CSAKKDSRGYEQYF. CDR3 sequence (DNA): TGCAGTGCTAAGAAAGACAGCAGGGGCTACGAGCAGTACTTC.

The chain uses TRBV30 and TRBJ2-1; TRBD2 aligns across 7 bases. In germline, CDR1 is GTSNPN, CDR2 SVGIG (reference sequence). The V segment lost 0 bases and the J segment 12 bases; nucleotides outside the gene matches: 8. This CDR3 spans 13 amino acids. This CDR3 reads CAWSVNGGVGQFF. As DNA, the CDR3 is TGTGCCTGGAGTGTCAATGGGGGGGTTGGGCAGTTCTTC.

This chain uses TRBV7-8 with TRBJ2-6; 7 nucleotides line up with TRBD1. Germline CDR1 reads SGHVS; CDR2 reads FQNEAQ. Trimming cost V 5 bases and J 0 bases; bases outside gene matches: 4. The CDR3 contains 16 residues. CDR3 amino acids: CASSRGRISGANVLTF. The CDR3 bases are TGTGCCAGCAGCAGGGGGCGCATCTCTGGGGCCAACGTCCTGACTTTC.

V is TRBV4-2 and J is TRBJ1-1; perhaps TRBD1 as D (6 bases). The CDR3 has 17 amino acids. V was shortened by 3 bases and J by 2 bases, with 19 bases between the two germline ends. Per the germline V gene, CDR1 is LGHNA and CDR2 is YNFKEQ. The CDR3 DNA sequence: TGTGCCAGCAGCCAGTGGTCGTGGGGGCGGGGTAACACTGAAGCTTTCTTT. Translating gives CASSQWSWGRGNTEAFF.

This clonotype was counted a few times. This chain uses TRBV27 with TRBJ2-3, with D perhaps TRBD1 (6 bases). Trimming took 10 bases from V and 0 from J, leaving 11 bases between them. This CDR3 is built from 13 residues. CDR1 and CDR2 (germline): MNHEY, SMNVEV (reference sequence). The CDR3 sequence is CATRGLSTDTQYF. The DNA for the CDR3 is TGTGCCACCAGGGGTTTGAGCACAGATACGCAGTATTTT.

The chain uses TRBV7-9 and TRBJ1-4, with 9 nucleotides matching TRBD1. The V segment lost 5 bases and the J segment 4 bases; nucleotides outside the gene matches: 5. CDR3 length: 15 amino acids. Germline values: CDR1 SEHNR, CDR2 FQNEAQ (reference sequence). The chain's CDR3 is CASSPQGAVNEKLFF. The CDR3 DNA follows: TGTGCCAGCAGCCCACAGGGGGCAGTTAATGAAAAACTGTTTTTT.

This clonotype was seen at least ten times. This chain uses TRBV20-1 with TRBJ2-7; the D gene could be TRBD1 or TRBD2 (6 bases each). V was clipped by 0 bases and J by 5 bases, with 20 bases between them. The CDR3 runs 16 residues. Germline CDR1 is DFQATT and CDR2 is SNEGSKA (reference sequence). The CDR3 reads CSAREGRGGHVDEQYF. The CDR3 nucleotides read TGCAGTGCTAGAGAAGGTAGAGGGGGGCACGTAGACGAGCAGTACTTC.

The J gene is TRBJ1-5, the V gene TRBV6-2 or TRBV6-3, with TRBD1 identical over 7 bases. This CDR3 has 16 residues. Per the germline V gene, CDR1 is MNHEY and CDR2 is SVGEGT. Unmatched junction bases numbered 8, after V lost 6 bases and J lost 0 bases. The DNA for the CDR3 is TGTGCCAGCAGCCACAGACAGGGCTATAGCAATCAGCCCCAGCATTTT. Amino acid sequence: CASSHRQGYSNQPQHF.

J is TRBJ2-7 and V is TRBV7-9, with TRBD1 matching over 9 bases. The trim removed 7 bases at V and 4 bases at J, leaving 8 bases unmatched. CDR3 length: 14 residues. From germline, CDR1 is SEHNR and CDR2 FQNEAQ (reference sequence). In DNA form, the CDR3 reads TGTGCCAGCAACTTTGGGACAGGGAGGTACGAGCAGTACTTC. Translation gives CASNFGTGRYEQYF.

The chain recombines TRBV12-5 with TRBJ2-5, with TRBD2 as a possible D gene (6 bases). The CDR3 extends over 15 amino acids. Per the germline V gene, CDR1 is LGHNT and CDR2 is FRNRAP. V dropped 2 bases and J dropped 2 bases, with 12 bases sitting between them. The CDR3 spells CASGLYAGQQETQYF. CDR3 in DNA: TGTGCTAGTGGTTTGTACGCGGGGCAGCAAGAGACCCAGTACTTC.

This sequence joins TRBV5-6 and TRBJ1-5; weak D call: TRBD1 (6 bases). The V gene's germline CDR1 is SGHDT and CDR2 YYEEEE. The CDR3 totals 15 residues. V was clipped by 3 bases and J by 0 bases, with 10 bases between them. The CDR3 DNA is TGTGCCAGCAGCTGGGGGCCTAATAGCAATCAGCCCCAGCATTTT. As protein: CASSWGPNSNQPQHF. The full variable domain, its missing parts supplied by reference TRBV5-6 and TRBJ1-5, is DAGVTQSPTHLIKTRGQQVTLRCSPKSGHDTVSWYQQALGQGPQFIFQYYEEEERQRGNFPDRFSGHQFPNYSSELNVNALLLGDSALYLCASSWGPNSNQPQHFGDGTRLSIL.

The J gene is TRBJ2-3, the V gene TRBV27; D not resolved. V lost 5 bases, J lost 2 bases, and 14 bases lay in between. This CDR3 has 15 amino acids. Germline values: CDR1 MNHEY, CDR2 SMNVEV (reference sequence). The CDR3 DNA is TGTGCCAGCAGTGTGATTGGTGGAGCCACAGATACGCAGTATTTT. It is translated as CASSVIGGATDTQYF.

The chain has TRBV30 and TRBJ1-4, with 8 bases aligning to TRBD1. This CDR3 spans 14 amino acids. With 2 bases clipped from V and 8 bases from J, the junction kept 7 bases outside the gene matches. Germline V gives CDR1 GTSNPN, CDR2 SVGIG (reference sequence). The CDR3, as DNA: TGTGCCTGGAGTCCCGGGACAGGACGAGAAAAACTGTTTTTT. Residues: CAWSPGTGREKLFF.

The rearrangement links TRBV20-1 to TRBJ1-5; D perhaps matches TRBD1 (5 bases). This CDR3 has 18 residues. V was cut by 1 base and J by 1 base, with 20 bases left in between. Germline CDR1 is DFQATT and CDR2 is SNEGSKA (reference sequence). The CDR3 DNA is TGCAGTGCTAGAGCCAGGGCAGGCCCGAAGGCAAGCAATCAGCCCCAGCATTTT. This encodes CSARARAGPKASNQPQHF.

About this clonotype itself: Mismatch with germline at one junction end may stem from a read error. The V gene is TRBV5-1, the J gene TRBJ1-2; D gene uncertain. The CDR3 runs 18 residues. Germline V gene data show CDR1 as SGHRS and CDR2 as YFSETQ. CDR3 protein: CTSSLGPRSGRSSGGYTF. For the CDR3, the DNA is TGCACCAGCAGCTTGGGCCCTCGGAGTGGCAGGTCATCGGGAGGCTACACCTTC.

Of note for this clonotype: This may come from a read error, since a much larger clone is one base off. V usage is TRBV5-6 and J usage is TRBJ2-4; TRBD1 matches at 8 bases. Germline-derived CDR1 and CDR2 are SGHDT and YYEEEE. CDR3 size: 13 residues. CDR3 DNA sequence: TGTGCCAGCAGCTCCAGGGGGCGGAACACTCAGTACTTC. Translation: CASSSRGRNTQYF.